This T cell receptor beta chain was obtained from a study of vaccination and CD4 T cells after COVID-19. Across the study: Diagnosis preceded the drawing of post-COVID samples by a median approximately 100 days (range 35 to 161).

Time point of the sample: late sampling 161 to 241 days after vaccination in a few convalescent patients. TCRdb processed the PCR reads anew with MiXCR; each CDR3 protein has one entry. This table holds some 29,000 distinct CDR3 sequences, 45% to 60% found once. Material: CD4+ T cells from blood, obtained about 7 months after SARS-CoV-2 vaccination. This receptor was taken from a human donor who had recovered from COVID-19.

The CDR3 protein is CASSLSSVGRAGTDTQYF. The CDR3, as DNA: TGTGCCAGCAGTTTATCTTCGGTAGGCCGGGCGGGCACAGATACGCAGTATTTT. This chain connects TRBV27 to TRBJ2-3; D is undetermined. The CDR3 covers 18 residues. Looked up from germline, CDR1 is MNHEY and CDR2 is SMNVEV (reference sequence). V dropped 0 bases and J dropped 1 base, with 17 bases sitting between them.